The 28 T cell receptor beta chains in this list originate from one sample, sequenced in a study of T cells in Graves' hyperthyroidism and ophthalmopathy. Using RNA transcripts as the source, TCR beta CDR3 regions were amplified. During a first-round RT-PCR of the TCR CDR3, the HTBI primer set was used. TCRdb called the multiplex PCR reads again in MiXCR, with one record for every CDR3 protein. The profile covers about 280,000 distinct CDR3 sequences, with about 25% appearing a single time and approximately 25% taken by the ten largest. The material sequenced was blood. The receptors come from a man aged 40-49 years with Graves' hyperthyroidism that later progressed to Graves' ophthalmopathy.

V gene TRBV6-2 or TRBV6-3 combines with J gene TRBJ2-2; tentative D call: TRBD2 (5 bases). Germline V gives CDR1 MNHEY, CDR2 SVGEGT. The length of the CDR3 is 13 residues. Trimming removed 7 bases from V and 6 bases from J, with 12 bases in between. The CDR3 DNA follows: TGTGCCAGCATCTCGCCCGGGGCCGGGGAGCTGTTTTTT. Amino acid sequence: CASISPGAGELFF.

This clonotype was recorded at least ten times. This chain links TRBV12-3 or TRBV12-4 with TRBJ2-2; D is unclear. This CDR3 has 14 residues. The V and J ends lost 4 bases and 0 bases respectively, with 6 bases between them. CDR3 amino acids: CASSYPTNTGELFF. CDR3 nucleotide sequence: TGTGCCAGCAGTTACCCAACGAACACCGGGGAGCTGTTTTTT.

This clonotype was counted a few times. The rearrangement uses TRBV11-3 and TRBJ2-2; D remains ambiguous. Trimming took off 5 bases at V and 4 bases at J, with 11 bases between the two ends. Germline lookup yields CDR1 SGHNT and CDR2 YENEEA. The CDR3 extends over 14 amino acids. CDR3 region: CASSEIKGTGELFF. The CDR3 DNA is TGTGCCAGCAGCGAGATAAAGGGCACCGGGGAGCTGTTTTTT.

This clonotype was found many times. The chain is built from TRBV7-2 and TRBJ2-2; D may be TRBD1 (6 bases). The CDR3 loop spans 15 amino acids. Deletions cut 7 bases from V and 4 bases from J, with 16 bases between. Germline V gives CDR1 SGHTA, CDR2 FQGNSA. The CDR3 nucleotides read TGTGCCAGCAACTACGGACAGCTTGGCACCGGGGAGCTGTTTTTT. This codes for CASNYGQLGTGELFF.

This clonotype was recorded at least ten times. The rearrangement links TRBV19 to TRBJ1-2; 10 bases line up with TRBD1. Germline V gene data show CDR1 as LNHDA and CDR2 as SQIVND (reference sequence). The CDR3 contains 13 residues. Germline trimming cut 6 bases from V and 7 bases from J; bases unmatched to any gene: 5. The CDR3 is CASSETGGFGYTF. The CDR3 DNA reads as TGTGCCAGTAGCGAGACAGGGGGCTTTGGCTACACCTTC.

This clonotype occurred many times. This rearrangement joins TRBV29-1 to TRBJ1-1, with 10 bases that match TRBD1. Per the germline V gene, CDR1 is SQVTM and CDR2 is ANQGSEA. V lost 5 bases to trimming and J lost 1 base; unmatched junction nucleotides: 1. The CDR3 sequence is 13 residues long. CDR3 protein: CSVRTGGNTEAFF. The CDR3 bases are TGCAGCGTTCGGACAGGGGGGAACACTGAAGCTTTCTTT.

The rearrangement joins TRBV7-2 to TRBJ2-7; TRBD1 agrees at 10 bases. Germline values: CDR1 SGHTA, CDR2 FQGNSA. The V and J ends lost 5 bases and 6 bases, in that order; junction bases with no gene match: 13. The CDR3 extends over 16 amino acids. This CDR3 reads CASSLYRDRGLSEQYF. In DNA, the CDR3 is TGTGCCAGCAGCCTCTACCGGGACAGGGGTTTGAGCGAGCAGTACTTC.

The chain's CDR3 is CAISEAGRMETQYF. In nucleotides, the CDR3 is TGTGCCATCAGTGAAGCCGGGAGAATGGAGACCCAGTACTTC. The chain is built from TRBV10-3 and TRBJ2-5, with D possibly TRBD2 on 6 matching bases. V shed 3 bases and J shed 5 bases, with 13 bases lying between them. Per germline, CDR1 ENHRY and CDR2 SYGVKD. The CDR3 is 14 residues long.

This clonotype was seen at least ten times. This chain uses TRBV12-3 or TRBV12-4 with TRBJ1-2; no definite D call. V was shortened by 3 bases and J by 3 bases, with 8 bases between the two germline ends. The CDR3 contains 13 residues. This CDR3 is CASSLTNDYGYTF. CDR3 coding DNA: TGTGCCAGCAGTTTGACTAACGACTATGGCTACACCTTC.

This clonotype has only a few counts. This chain connects TRBV28 to TRBJ2-7; D gene unclear. This CDR3 has 12 residues. V lost 4 bases and J lost 7, with 11 bases in between. The V gene's germline CDR1 is MDHEN and CDR2 SYDVKM. The CDR3 bases are TGTGCCAGCAGTTCTACCACGCGGGAGCAGTACTTC. Translating gives CASSSTTREQYF. Looking up the rest from reference TRBV28 and TRBJ2-7 gives the full variable domain: DVKVTQSSRYLVKRTGEKVFLECVQDMDHENMFWYRQDPGLGLRLIYFSYDVKMKEKGDIPEGYSVSREKKERFSLILESASTNQTSMYLCASSSTTREQYFGPGTRLTVT.

This clonotype has at least ten counts. The chain combines TRBV4-1 with TRBJ1-1; D remains ambiguous. CDR1 and CDR2 (germline): MGHRA, YSYEKL. V was pared by 1 base and J by 1 base, with 7 bases between. The CDR3 is made up of 14 amino acids. CDR3 sequence reads: CASSQGLANTEAFF. In DNA, the CDR3 is TGCGCCAGCAGCCAAGGTTTGGCGAACACTGAAGCTTTCTTT.

This clonotype showed up many times. This sequence joins TRBV19 and TRBJ1-1; D remains ambiguous. From germline, CDR1 is LNHDA and CDR2 SQIVND (reference sequence). The CDR3 extends over 12 amino acids. The ends were cut back, 6 bases at V and 11 bases at J, with 16 bases in the middle. The CDR3 sequence is CASSKAPPWAFF. The CDR3 DNA sequence: TGTGCCAGTAGCAAAGCTCCACCGTGGGCTTTCTTT.

The chain uses TRBV19 and TRBJ2-7; D possibly matches TRBD1 or TRBD2 (5 bases each). The CDR3 consists of 14 residues. Trimming took off 4 bases at V and 2 bases at J, with 12 bases between the two ends. CDR1 and CDR2 (germline): LNHDA, SQIVND (reference sequence). CDR3 protein: CASSNRDRPYEQYF. CDR3 coding DNA: TGTGCCAGTAGTAACCGGGACCGCCCCTACGAGCAGTACTTC.

This clonotype was counted ten times or more. The V call is TRBV19, the J call TRBJ1-5, with D maybe TRBD1 (5 bases). The germline V gene has CDR1 LNHDA and CDR2 SQIVND (reference sequence). V lost 5 bases, J lost 4 bases, and 15 bases lay in between. The CDR3 runs to 15 residues. The CDR3 loop is CASSHENWGNQPQHF. For the CDR3, the DNA is TGTGCCAGTAGTCATGAAAATTGGGGGAATCAGCCCCAGCATTTT. Full variable domain (outside the CDR3, taken from reference TRBV19 and TRBJ1-5): DGGITQSPKYLFRKEGQNVTLSCEQNLNHDAMYWYRQDPGQGLRLIYYSQIVNDFQKGDIAEGYSVSREKKESFPLTVTSAQKNPTAFYLCASSHENWGNQPQHFGDGTRLSIL.

In this sample, this clonotype turned up many times. The genes are TRBV12-3 or TRBV12-4 and TRBJ2-7; D is unresolved. The V and J ends lost 3 bases and 6 bases respectively, with 15 bases between them. This CDR3 comprises 14 residues. CDR3 in amino acids: CASSFIIRLCEQYF. For the CDR3, the DNA is TGTGCCAGCAGTTTCATAATTCGGTTGTGCGAGCAGTACTTC.

The V call is TRBV11-2, the J call TRBJ1-1; TRBD1 matches 8 bases. Looked up from germline, CDR1 is SGHAT and CDR2 is FQNNGV. V lost 6 bases, J lost 4 bases, and 4 bases stayed unmatched. CDR3 length equals 13 residues. This CDR3 reads CASRRTGPTEAFF. CDR3 coding DNA: TGTGCCAGCAGACGGACAGGGCCCACTGAAGCTTTCTTT.

This clonotype has at least ten counts. The gene calls are TRBV7-2 and TRBJ2-7, with D possibly being TRBD1 (6 bases). The CDR3 sequence is 15 residues long. Germline CDR1 and CDR2: SGHTA and FQGNSA. V lost 5 bases and J 1 base, leaving 15 bases between the germline ends. CDR3 in DNA: TGTGCCAGCAGCGTAACAACGACAGGTTCCTACGAGCAGTACTTC. Amino acid sequence: CASSVTTTGSYEQYF.

This clonotype came up a few times. The V and J genes are TRBV3-1 and TRBJ2-1; tentatively, D is TRBD1 or TRBD2 (6 bases each). Trimming pared 3 bases from V and 8 bases from J, leaving 14 bases between. The V gene's germline CDR1 is LGHDT and CDR2 YNNKEL (reference sequence). This CDR3 has 14 amino acids. The CDR3 coding sequence is TGTGCCAGCAGCCAGAGGGGGGAGGAGGATGAGCAGTTCTTC. Its translation is CASSQRGEEDEQFF.

This clonotype was counted between two and nine times. The V and J genes are TRBV9 and TRBJ2-3, with a tentative D call TRBD1 (5 bases). The CDR3 extends over 15 amino acids. Germline V lookup: CDR1 SGDLS, CDR2 YYNGEE. Between the trimmed V and J ends, which lost 2 bases and 0 bases, there was a span of 10 bases. CDR3 in amino acids: CASSVDRLSTDTQYF. The CDR3 bases are TGTGCCAGCAGCGTTGACAGATTAAGCACAGATACGCAGTATTTT.

This clonotype was seen ten or more times. Germline is not matched at one junction end, which may reflect a read error. The gene calls are TRBV19 and TRBJ1-1, with a weak D call TRBD1 (5 bases). CDR1 and CDR2 from the germline V gene are LNHDA and SQIVND (reference sequence). There are 13 residues in the CDR3. CDR3 sequence: CASNQGLKTEAFF. CDR3 DNA sequence: TGTGCCAGTAATCAGGGCTTGAAGACTGAAGCTTTCTTT.

V usage is TRBV12-3 or TRBV12-4 and J usage is TRBJ2-7, with 11 nucleotides matching TRBD2. The CDR3 sequence is 17 residues long. V was clipped by 7 bases and J by 4 bases; unmatched bases: 15. CDR3 DNA: TGTGCCAGCACCATAACTAGCGGGAGAAGGCCCCCTTACGAGCAGTACTTC. Its translation: CASTITSGRRPPYEQYF.

At least ten counts were recorded for this clonotype. The rearrangement uses TRBV27 and TRBJ1-5, with TRBD1 as a possible D gene (5 bases). With 4 bases removed from V and 1 base from J, the gap between germline ends came to 8 bases. CDR3 length: 14 residues. Germline V lookup: CDR1 MNHEY, CDR2 SMNVEV (reference sequence). CDR3 DNA sequence: TGTGCCAGCAGTTCCAGGGAGAGCAATCAGCCCCAGCATTTT. It specifies CASSSRESNQPQHF.

The rearrangement uses TRBV6-2 or TRBV6-3 and TRBJ2-5; 7 bases align to TRBD2. Per germline, CDR1 MNHEY and CDR2 SVGEGT. The CDR3 sequence is 15 residues long. V was clipped by 6 bases and J by 0 bases; unmatched bases: 7. The CDR3 nucleotides read TGTGCCAGCAGCAAGGCTAGCGGTTACCAAGAGACCCAGTACTTC. Its protein is CASSKASGYQETQYF.

The chain has TRBV12-3 or TRBV12-4 and TRBJ1-2; 8 bases fit TRBD1. The V gene end was trimmed by 6 bases and the J gene end by 0 bases; junction bases not matched to a gene: 9. The CDR3 sequence is 16 residues long. This CDR3 reads CASRQPNRGSNYGYTF. CDR3 coding DNA: TGTGCCAGCAGGCAACCTAACAGGGGGTCTAACTATGGCTACACCTTC.

The CDR3 reads CASSSRTGGTSYEQYF. The CDR3 nucleotides read TGTGCCAGCAGTTCACGGACAGGGGGAACCTCCTACGAGCAGTACTTC. The chain couples TRBV28 to TRBJ2-7; 10 bases are a match to TRBD1. Germline V gene sequence: CDR1 MDHEN, CDR2 SYDVKM. This CDR3 is 16 amino acids long. The J segment lost 0 bases and the V segment lost 4 bases, leaving 6 bases of the junction unmatched.

This clonotype was observed once. This chain joins TRBV2 and TRBJ2-3, with D uncertain. Per the germline V gene, CDR1 is SNHLY and CDR2 is FYNNEI. Trimming removed 8 bases at V and 4 bases at J, with 10 bases between. The CDR3 is made up of 12 amino acids. In nucleotides, the CDR3 is TGTGCCAGCGGGGTTGTGGCAGATACGCAGTATTTT. Translated, it gives CASGVVADTQYF.

A word on this clonotype: One end of the junction does not line up with germline, which may come from a read error. The rearrangement joins TRBV6-5 to TRBJ2-7, with no clear D. The CDR3 loop spans 15 amino acids. The germline gives CDR1 MNHEY, CDR2 SVGAGI. The CDR3, as DNA: TGTGCCAGCAGTTACTCGTATCAGGAGAACTACGAGCAGTGCTTC. Protein sequence: CASSYSYQENYEQCF.

The V and J genes are TRBV6-2 or TRBV6-3 and TRBJ2-7, with 7 nucleotides matching TRBD2. The CDR3 runs 13 residues. Germline lookup yields CDR1 MNHEY and CDR2 SVGEGT. The V gene end was trimmed by 4 bases and the J gene end by 3 bases; junction bases not matched to a gene: 3. CDR3 loop: CASSWGGGYEQYF. The DNA for the CDR3 is TGTGCCAGCAGTTGGGGCGGGGGCTACGAGCAGTACTTC.